Below, one T cell receptor beta chain is given with its context. Since a much larger clone is just one base distant, this may be a read error. This CDR3 region has 15 residues. Germline CDR1 reads MDHEN; CDR2 reads SYDVKM. The data were obtained in a study of molecular identifiers for immune sequencing clone quantification. TCRdb ran MiXCR on the PCR reads and lists one entry per CDR3 protein. Of some 13,000 distinct CDR3 sequences in the sample, roughly 16% are singletons; the top ten hold under 2%. The sequencing sample was made of naive CD8+ T cells from blood, with Jurkat cell RNA spiked in. The subset was: FACS-sorted CD8+CD4-CCR7+CD45RA+ naive T cells. The chain is built from TRBV28 and TRBJ1-1; D gene unclear. The receptor comes from a human donor in good health. Some libraries in this study had Jurkat cell RNA spiked in. CDR3 coding DNA: TGTGCCAGCAGGGCCTTAGCAGACATCAACACTGAAGCTCTCTTT. Translation: CASRALADINTEALF.